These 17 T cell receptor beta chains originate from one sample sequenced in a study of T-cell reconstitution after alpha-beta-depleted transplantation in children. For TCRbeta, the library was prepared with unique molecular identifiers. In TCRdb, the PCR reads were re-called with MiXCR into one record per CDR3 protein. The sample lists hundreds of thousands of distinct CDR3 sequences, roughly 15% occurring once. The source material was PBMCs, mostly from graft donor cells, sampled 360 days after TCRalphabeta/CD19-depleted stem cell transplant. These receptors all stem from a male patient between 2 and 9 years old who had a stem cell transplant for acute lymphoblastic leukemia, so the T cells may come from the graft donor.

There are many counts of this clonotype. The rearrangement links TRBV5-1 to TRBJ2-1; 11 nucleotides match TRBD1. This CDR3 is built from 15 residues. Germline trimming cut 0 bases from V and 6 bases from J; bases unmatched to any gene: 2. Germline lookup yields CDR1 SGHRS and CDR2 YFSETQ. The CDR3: CASSLEGTGGNEQFF. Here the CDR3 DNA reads TGCGCCAGCAGCTTGGAGGGGACAGGGGGCAATGAGCAGTTCTTC.

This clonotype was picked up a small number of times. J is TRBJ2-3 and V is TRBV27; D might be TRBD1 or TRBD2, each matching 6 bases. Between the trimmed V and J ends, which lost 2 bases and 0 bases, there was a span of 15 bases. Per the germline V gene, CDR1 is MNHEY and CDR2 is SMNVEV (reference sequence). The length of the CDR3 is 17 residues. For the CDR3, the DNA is TGTGCCAGCAGTTTAATCCTCGGGGGCGGAAGCACAGATACGCAGTATTTT. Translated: CASSLILGGGSTDTQYF.

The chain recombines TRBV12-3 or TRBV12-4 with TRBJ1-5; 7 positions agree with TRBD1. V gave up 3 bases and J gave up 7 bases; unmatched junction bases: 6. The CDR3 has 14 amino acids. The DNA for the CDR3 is TGTGCCAGCAGTTTCCAGGGGGGAAACCAGCCCCAGCATTTT. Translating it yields CASSFQGGNQPQHF.

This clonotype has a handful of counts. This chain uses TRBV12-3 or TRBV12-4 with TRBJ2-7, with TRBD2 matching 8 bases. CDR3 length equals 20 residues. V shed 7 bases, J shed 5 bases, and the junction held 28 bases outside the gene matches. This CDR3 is CASTHPDSSGAGDLPHEQYF. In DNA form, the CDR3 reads TGTGCCAGCACCCACCCGGACAGCTCCGGAGCGGGGGACCTCCCCCACGAGCAGTACTTC.

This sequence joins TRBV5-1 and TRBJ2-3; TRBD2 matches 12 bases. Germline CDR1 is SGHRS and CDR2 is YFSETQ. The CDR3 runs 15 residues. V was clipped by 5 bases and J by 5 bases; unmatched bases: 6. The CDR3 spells CASRWTSGVGDTQYF. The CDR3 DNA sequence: TGCGCCAGCAGATGGACTAGCGGGGTTGGAGATACGCAGTATTTT.

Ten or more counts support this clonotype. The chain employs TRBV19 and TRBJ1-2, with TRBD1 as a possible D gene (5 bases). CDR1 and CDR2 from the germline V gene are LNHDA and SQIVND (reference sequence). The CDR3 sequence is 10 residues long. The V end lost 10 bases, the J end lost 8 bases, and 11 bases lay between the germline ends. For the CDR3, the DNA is TGTGCCACCAGCGGGGACGGCTACACCTTC. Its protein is CATSGDGYTF.

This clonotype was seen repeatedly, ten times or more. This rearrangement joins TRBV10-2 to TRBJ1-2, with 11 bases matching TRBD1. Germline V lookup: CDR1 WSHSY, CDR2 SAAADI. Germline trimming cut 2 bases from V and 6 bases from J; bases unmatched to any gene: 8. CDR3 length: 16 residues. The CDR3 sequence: CASSEHWTGGEDGYTF. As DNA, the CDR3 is TGCGCCAGCAGTGAGCACTGGACAGGGGGCGAGGATGGCTACACCTTC.

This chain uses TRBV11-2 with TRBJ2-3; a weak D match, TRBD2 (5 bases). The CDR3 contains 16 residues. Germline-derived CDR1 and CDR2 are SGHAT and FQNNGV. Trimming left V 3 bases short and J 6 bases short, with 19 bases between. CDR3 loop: CASSFRRAIGGDTQYF. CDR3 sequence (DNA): TGTGCCAGCAGCTTTAGGCGGGCAATAGGCGGGGATACGCAGTATTTT.

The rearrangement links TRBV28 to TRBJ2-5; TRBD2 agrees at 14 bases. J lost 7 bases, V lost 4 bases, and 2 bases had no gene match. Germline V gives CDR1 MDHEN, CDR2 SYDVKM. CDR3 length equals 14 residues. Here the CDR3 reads CASSWTSGGRTQYF. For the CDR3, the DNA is TGTGCCAGCAGTTGGACTAGCGGGGGGAGGACCCAGTACTTC.

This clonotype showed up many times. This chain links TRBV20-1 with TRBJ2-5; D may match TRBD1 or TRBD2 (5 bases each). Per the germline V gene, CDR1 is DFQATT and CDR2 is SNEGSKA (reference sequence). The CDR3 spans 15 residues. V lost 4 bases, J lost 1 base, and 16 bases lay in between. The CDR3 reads CSAKKPGAGQETQYF. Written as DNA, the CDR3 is TGCAGTGCTAAAAAGCCCGGGGCTGGCCAAGAGACCCAGTACTTC.

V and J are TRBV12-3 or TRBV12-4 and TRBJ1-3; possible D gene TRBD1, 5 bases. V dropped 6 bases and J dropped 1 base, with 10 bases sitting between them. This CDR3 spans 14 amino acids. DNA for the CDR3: TGTGCCAGCAGGCCCGGGGGGTCTGGAAACACCATATATTTT. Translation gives CASRPGGSGNTIYF.

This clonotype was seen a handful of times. CDR3 amino acids: CASSLATGTGGYEQYF. DNA of the CDR3: TGTGCCAGCAGCTTAGCGACCGGGACAGGGGGCTACGAGCAGTACTTC. The chain has TRBV7-2 and TRBJ2-7, with 11 bases lining up with TRBD1. The germline gives CDR1 SGHTA, CDR2 FQGNSA. J gave up 3 bases and V 0 bases, and 4 bases lay outside the gene matches. The CDR3 totals 16 residues.

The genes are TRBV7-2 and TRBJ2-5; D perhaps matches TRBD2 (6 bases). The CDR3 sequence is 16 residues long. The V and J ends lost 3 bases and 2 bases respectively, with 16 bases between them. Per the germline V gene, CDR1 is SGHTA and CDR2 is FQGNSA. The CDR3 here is CASSLEGRDLQETQYF. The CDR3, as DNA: TGTGCCAGCAGCTTGGAGGGCAGGGACCTTCAAGAGACCCAGTACTTC.

In DNA, the CDR3 is TGCAGTGCTAGGGGCACCAGAGCCTATGGCTACACCTTC. Its translation is CSARGTRAYGYTF. The chain combines TRBV20-1 with TRBJ1-2, with D unclear. Per the germline V gene, CDR1 is DFQATT and CDR2 is SNEGSKA (reference sequence). V lost 3 bases to trimming and J lost 4 bases, with 12 bases between them. The CDR3 is 13 amino acids.

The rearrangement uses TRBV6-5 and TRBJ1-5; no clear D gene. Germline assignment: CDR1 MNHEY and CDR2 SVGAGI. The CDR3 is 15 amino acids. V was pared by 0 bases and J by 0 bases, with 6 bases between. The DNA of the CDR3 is TGTGCCAGCAGTTACTCAGGGAATAGCAATCAGCCCCAGCATTTT. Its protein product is CASSYSGNSNQPQHF.

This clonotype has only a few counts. CDR3 DNA: TGCGCCAGAGACAGGGGCCGGGAGACCCAGTACTTC. This encodes CARDRGRETQYF. This chain uses TRBV10-2 with TRBJ2-5; 8 nucleotides agree with TRBD1. CDR3 length: 12 amino acids. Germline assignment: CDR1 WSHSY and CDR2 SAAADI. V dropped 9 bases and J dropped 5; count of bases not matched to a gene: 5.

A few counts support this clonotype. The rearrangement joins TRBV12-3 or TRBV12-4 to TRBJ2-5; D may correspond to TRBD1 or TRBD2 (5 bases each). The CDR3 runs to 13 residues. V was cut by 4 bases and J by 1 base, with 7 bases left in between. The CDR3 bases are TGTGCCAGCAGTTCCGGGACCCAAGAGACCCAGTACTTC. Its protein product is CASSSGTQETQYF.